This T cell receptor (beta chain) stems from a study of blood T cell repertoires in COVID-19. Background on the study: The United States, Italy and Spain provided the acute and convalescent COVID-19 samples. From T cells, B-cell-depleted T cells, or PBMCs came the material, which was cDNA or gDNA.

In this sample, this clone turned up a few times. Using immunoSEQ multiplex PCR, the repertoire was profiled, and TCRdb retains in-frame clones only, with some absent. Among about 210,000 clones listed, 80% to 90% were seen once. The receptor comes from a woman in her forties or fifties with active or convalescent COVID-19. Source material: peripheral blood.

As DNA, the CDR3 is TGTGCCAGCAGCCCCCCGGGACAGGGGAACTATGGCTACACCTTC. The encoded protein is CASSPPGQGNYGYTF. The V call is TRBV14, the J call TRBJ1-2; 10 bases line up with TRBD1. Trimming at V came to 4 bases and at J to 2 bases, leaving 4 bases not matched to a gene. This CDR3 has 15 residues. Per the germline V gene, CDR1 is SGHDN and CDR2 is FVKESK.